Presented here are 7 T cell receptor beta chains from one specimen sequenced in a study of shared clonotypes between healthy human individuals. Profiled with immunoSEQ multiplex PCR; TCRdb holds only in-frame clones, not every one. This sample has 2,500,000 or so clones, with around 92% found just once. The sample was naive CD4+ T cells from PBMCs. Subset given: CD45RA+ positively selected. The receptors originated from a man younger than 35 in good health. Some clones in this sample may be carry-over from other donors' samples.

The chain uses TRBV28 and TRBJ1-2; TRBD1 aligns across 8 bases. The CDR3 consists of 13 residues. Trimming cost V 2 bases and J 8 bases; bases outside gene matches: 4. Germline V gene sequence: CDR1 MDHEN, CDR2 SYDVKM. CDR3 in DNA: TGTGCCAGCAGTTTAACCCGGGACAGGGGCTACACCTTC. Encoded protein: CASSLTRDRGYTF.

The chain recombines TRBV7-9 with TRBJ1-2; D unclear. Trimming took off 5 bases at V and 5 bases at J, with 9 bases between the two ends. Germline V gives CDR1 SEHNR, CDR2 FQNEAQ (reference sequence). The CDR3 runs to 12 residues. CDR3 residues: CASSNGPYGYTF. CDR3 sequence (DNA): TGTGCCAGCAGCAACGGGCCGTATGGCTACACCTTC.

The chain employs TRBV19 and TRBJ1-2; D perhaps matches TRBD1 (5 bases). The CDR3 contains 14 residues. Trimming removed 2 bases at V and 8 bases at J, with 15 bases between. CDR1 LNHDA and CDR2 SQIVND come from the germline V gene (reference sequence). CDR3 region: CASSIFGQGGGYTF. CDR3 in DNA: TGTGCCAGTAGTATATTCGGGCAGGGCGGCGGCTACACCTTC.

The chain recombines TRBV10-3 with TRBJ1-1; D not certain. Germline CDR1 ENHRY, CDR2 SYGVKD. There are 12 residues in the CDR3. V lost 8 bases and J lost 11, with 18 bases in between. The DNA of the CDR3 is TGTGCCATCCGGACGGGCGGCGGAGATGCTTTCTTT. Its translation is CAIRTGGGDAFF.

The CDR3 protein is CASGDRGAGDIQYF. As DNA, the CDR3 is TGTGCCAGTGGGGATAGGGGGGCTGGGGACATTCAGTACTTC. The J gene is TRBJ2-4, the V gene TRBV6-5; D could derive from TRBD1 or TRBD2 (6 bases each). CDR1 is MNHEY and CDR2 is SVGAGI in the germline V gene. This CDR3 comprises 14 residues. V was shortened by 9 bases and J by 8 bases, with 20 bases between the two germline ends.

This chain links TRBV5-1 with TRBJ2-1, with TRBD1 matching over 9 bases. CDR3 size: 15 residues. J gave up 6 bases and V 0 bases, and 4 bases lay outside the gene matches. Germline CDR1 reads SGHRS; CDR2 reads YFSETQ. The CDR3 region is CASSLDGTGTNEQFF. For the CDR3, the DNA is TGCGCCAGCAGCTTGGACGGGACAGGGACCAATGAGCAGTTCTTC.

The V call is TRBV7-2, the J call TRBJ2-6; either TRBD1 or TRBD2 may supply D (6 bases each). Trimming pared 1 base from V and 2 bases from J, leaving 15 bases between. The CDR3 covers 18 residues. Germline V CDR1 and CDR2: SGHTA, FQGNSA. The CDR3 is CASSLVWGASAGANVLTF. The CDR3 DNA reads as TGTGCCAGCAGCTTAGTGTGGGGGGCATCGGCTGGGGCCAACGTCCTGACTTTC. Supplemented by reference TRBV7-2 and TRBJ2-6, the full variable domain reads GAGVSQSPSNKVTEKGKDVELRCDPISGHTALYWYRQSLGQGLEFLIYFQGNSAPDKSGLPSDRFSAERTGGSVSTLTIQRTQQEDSAVYLCASSLVWGASAGANVLTFGAGSRLTVL.